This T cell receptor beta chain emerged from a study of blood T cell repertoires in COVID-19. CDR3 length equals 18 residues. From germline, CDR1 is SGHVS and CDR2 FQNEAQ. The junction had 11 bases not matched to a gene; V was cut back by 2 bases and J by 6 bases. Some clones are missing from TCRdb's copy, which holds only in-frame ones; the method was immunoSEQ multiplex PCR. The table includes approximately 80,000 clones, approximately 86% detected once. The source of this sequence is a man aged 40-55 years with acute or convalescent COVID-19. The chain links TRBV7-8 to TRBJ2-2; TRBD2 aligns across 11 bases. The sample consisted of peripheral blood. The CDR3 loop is CASSLMASGRPLSGELFF. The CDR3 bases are TGTGCCAGCAGCTTAATGGCTAGCGGGAGGCCCCTGTCCGGGGAGCTGTTTTTT.